This T cell receptor (beta chain) was recorded in a study of T-cell reconstitution after alpha-beta-depleted transplantation in children. General study points: Diversity and T-cell counts at one year after transplant derived mostly from new T cells. Several hundred rapidly expanded clones from non-depleted graft cells reportedly supplied alpha-beta T cells about two months post-transplant. TCRbeta diversity was high at day 60 in some patients (a result of surviving recipient T cells and thymic progenitors).

The TCRbeta library incorporated unique molecular identifiers. Via MiXCR, TCRdb re-called the PCR reads, giving one row per CDR3 protein. The repertoire includes a few hundred thousand distinct CDR3 sequences, about 9.4% of them detected once, and 7.5% sits in the top ten. Unmatched junction bases numbered 8, after V lost 2 bases and J lost 0 bases. The CDR3 contains 20 residues. Looked up from germline, CDR1 is SGHTA and CDR2 is FQGNSA. On this clonotype itself: Its antigen remains unknown.

This clonotype was obtained from a boy under two years old with acute myeloid leukemia, due to receive a stem cell transplant. Specimen: PBMCs, collected before TCRalphabeta/CD19-depleted stem cell transplant. The chain has TRBV7-2 and TRBJ2-3; 16 positions match TRBD2. In nucleotides, the CDR3 is TGTGCCAGCAGCTTACCGGGACTAGCGGGGGGGCTAAGGAGCACAGATACGCAGTATTTT. It codes for CASSLPGLAGGLRSTDTQYF.